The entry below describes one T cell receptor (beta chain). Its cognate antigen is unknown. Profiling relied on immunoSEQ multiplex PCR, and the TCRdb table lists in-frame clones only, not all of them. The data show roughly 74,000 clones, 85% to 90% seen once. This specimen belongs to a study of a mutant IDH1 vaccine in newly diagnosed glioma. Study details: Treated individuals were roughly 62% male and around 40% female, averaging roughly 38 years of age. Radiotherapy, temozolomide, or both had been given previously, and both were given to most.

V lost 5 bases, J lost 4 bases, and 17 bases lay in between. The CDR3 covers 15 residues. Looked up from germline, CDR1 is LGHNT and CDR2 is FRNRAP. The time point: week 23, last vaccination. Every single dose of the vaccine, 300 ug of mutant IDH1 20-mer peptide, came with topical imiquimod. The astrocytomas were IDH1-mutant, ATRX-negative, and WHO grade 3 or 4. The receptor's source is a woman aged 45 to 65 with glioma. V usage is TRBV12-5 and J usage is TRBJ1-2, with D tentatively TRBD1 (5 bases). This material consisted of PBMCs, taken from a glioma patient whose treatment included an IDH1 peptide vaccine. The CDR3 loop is CASGPPETAPYGYTF. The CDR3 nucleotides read TGTGCTAGTGGTCCACCCGAGACAGCACCCTATGGCTACACCTTC.